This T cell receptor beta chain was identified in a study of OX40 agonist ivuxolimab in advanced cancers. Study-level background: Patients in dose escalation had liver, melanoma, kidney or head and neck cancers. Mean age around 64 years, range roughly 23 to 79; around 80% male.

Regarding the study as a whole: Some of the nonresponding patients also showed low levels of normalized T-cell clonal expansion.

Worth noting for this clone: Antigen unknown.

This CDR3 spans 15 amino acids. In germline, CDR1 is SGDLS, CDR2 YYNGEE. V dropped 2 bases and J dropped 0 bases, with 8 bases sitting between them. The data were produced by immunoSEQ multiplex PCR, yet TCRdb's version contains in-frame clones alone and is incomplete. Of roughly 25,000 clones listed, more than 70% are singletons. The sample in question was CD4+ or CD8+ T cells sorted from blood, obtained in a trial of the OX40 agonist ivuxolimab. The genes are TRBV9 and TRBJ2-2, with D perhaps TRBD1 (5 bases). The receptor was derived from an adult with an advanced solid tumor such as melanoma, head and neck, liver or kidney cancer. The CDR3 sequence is CASSVGQTNTGELFF. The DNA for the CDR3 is TGTGCCAGCAGCGTGGGGCAGACGAACACCGGGGAGCTGTTTTTT.